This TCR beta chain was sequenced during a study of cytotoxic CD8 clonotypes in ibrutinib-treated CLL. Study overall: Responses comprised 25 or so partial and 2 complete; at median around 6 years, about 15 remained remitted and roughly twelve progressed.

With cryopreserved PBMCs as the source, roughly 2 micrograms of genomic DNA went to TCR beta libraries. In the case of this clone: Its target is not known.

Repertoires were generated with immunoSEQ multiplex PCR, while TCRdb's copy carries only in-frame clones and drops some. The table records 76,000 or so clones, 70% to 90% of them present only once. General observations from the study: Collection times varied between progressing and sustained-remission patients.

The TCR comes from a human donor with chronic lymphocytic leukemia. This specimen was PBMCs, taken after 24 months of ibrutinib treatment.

The CDR3: CASSQFGSSYNEQFF. The CDR3 DNA follows: TGCGCCAGCAGCCAGTTTGGGAGCTCCTACAATGAGCAGTTCTTC. The J gene is TRBJ2-1, the V gene TRBV4-1; a weak D match, TRBD2 (5 bases). The CDR3 sequence is 15 residues long. CDR1 and CDR2 from the germline V gene are MGHRA and YSYEKL. V shed 3 bases and J shed 0 bases, with 9 bases lying between them.